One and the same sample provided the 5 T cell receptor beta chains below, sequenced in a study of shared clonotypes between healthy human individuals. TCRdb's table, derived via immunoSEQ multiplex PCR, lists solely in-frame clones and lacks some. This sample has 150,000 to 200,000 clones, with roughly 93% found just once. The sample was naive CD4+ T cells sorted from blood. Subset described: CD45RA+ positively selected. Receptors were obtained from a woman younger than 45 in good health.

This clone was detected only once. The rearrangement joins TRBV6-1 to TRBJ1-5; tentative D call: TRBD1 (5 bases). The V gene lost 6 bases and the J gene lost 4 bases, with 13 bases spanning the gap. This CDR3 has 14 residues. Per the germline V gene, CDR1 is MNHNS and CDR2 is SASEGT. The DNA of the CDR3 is TGTGCCAGCAGCGGACAAGCCCAGAATCAGCCCCAGCATTTT. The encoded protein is CASSGQAQNQPQHF.

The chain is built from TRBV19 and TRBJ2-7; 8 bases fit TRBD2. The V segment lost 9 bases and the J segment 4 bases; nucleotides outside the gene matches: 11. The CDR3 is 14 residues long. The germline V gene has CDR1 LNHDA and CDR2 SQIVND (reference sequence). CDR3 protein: CASSSLAGFYEQYF. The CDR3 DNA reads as TGTGCCAGCTCCTCCCTAGCGGGCTTTTACGAGCAGTACTTC.

For the CDR3, the DNA is TGTGCCAGCAGCTTGGGCGGGGACTCTGGAAACACCATATATTTT. Translated, it gives CASSLGGDSGNTIYF. The chain carries TRBV5-4 and TRBJ1-3; no firm D call. V lost 0 bases and J lost 0, with 7 bases in between. This CDR3 spans 15 amino acids. CDR1 is SGHNT, CDR2 YYREEE, per germline (reference sequence).

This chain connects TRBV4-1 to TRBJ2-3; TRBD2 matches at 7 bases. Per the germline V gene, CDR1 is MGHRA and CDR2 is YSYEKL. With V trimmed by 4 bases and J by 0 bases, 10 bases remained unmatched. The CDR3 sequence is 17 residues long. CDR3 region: CASSPPAGEASTDTQYF. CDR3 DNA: TGCGCCAGCAGCCCCCCGGCGGGGGAGGCTAGCACAGATACGCAGTATTTT.

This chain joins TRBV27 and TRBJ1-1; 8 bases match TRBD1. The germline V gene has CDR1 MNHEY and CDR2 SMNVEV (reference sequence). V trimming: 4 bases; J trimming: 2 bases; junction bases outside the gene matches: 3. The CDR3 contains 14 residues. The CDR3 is CASSSDRGNTEAFF. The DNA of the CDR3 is TGTGCCAGCAGTTCTGACAGGGGAAACACTGAAGCTTTCTTT.